The clone carrying this T cell receptor beta chain turned up a few times. The sample is drawn from a study of blood T cells in healthy people across ages. The authors ran a second PCR of roughly 6 to 11 cycles using a sample-barcoded 5' primer and a J-beta primer mix. TCRdb reprocessed the 5' RACE reads with MiXCR, giving one entry per CDR3 protein. The sample has over 950,000 distinct CDR3 sequences; about 53% are singletons. The CDR3 totals 16 residues. The germline V gene has CDR1 SNHLY and CDR2 FYNNEI. The junction had 12 bases not matched to a gene; V was cut back by 4 bases and J by 6 bases. J is TRBJ2-3 and V is TRBV2; TRBD2 agrees at 8 bases. Sequenced input: blood. The receptor's source is a woman aged 55 to 70 in good health. The CDR3 region is CASSATSAPFTDTQYF. In DNA form, the CDR3 reads TGTGCCAGCAGTGCGACTAGCGCGCCCTTCACGGATACGCAGTATTTT.